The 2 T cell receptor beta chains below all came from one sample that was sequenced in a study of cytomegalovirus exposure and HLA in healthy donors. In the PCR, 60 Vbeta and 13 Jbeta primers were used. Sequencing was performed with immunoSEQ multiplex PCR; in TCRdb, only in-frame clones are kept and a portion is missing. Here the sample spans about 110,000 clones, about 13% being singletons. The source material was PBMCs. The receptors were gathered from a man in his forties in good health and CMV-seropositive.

CDR3 DNA sequence: TGTGCCAGCAGCCCAGGACTAGCGAGAACAGATACGCAGTATTTT. Amino acid sequence: CASSPGLARTDTQYF. J is TRBJ2-3 and V is TRBV11-2; 9 bases align to TRBD2. The CDR3 runs 15 residues. Germline V CDR1 and CDR2: SGHAT, FQNNGV. V shed 5 bases and J 3 bases; nucleotides not matched to a gene: 6.

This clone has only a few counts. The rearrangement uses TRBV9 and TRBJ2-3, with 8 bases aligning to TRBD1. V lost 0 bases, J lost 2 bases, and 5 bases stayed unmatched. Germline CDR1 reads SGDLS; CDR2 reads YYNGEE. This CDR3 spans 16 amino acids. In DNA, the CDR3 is TGTGCCAGCAGCGTAGCGACAGGGGAGTCCACAGATACGCAGTATTTT. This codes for CASSVATGESTDTQYF.